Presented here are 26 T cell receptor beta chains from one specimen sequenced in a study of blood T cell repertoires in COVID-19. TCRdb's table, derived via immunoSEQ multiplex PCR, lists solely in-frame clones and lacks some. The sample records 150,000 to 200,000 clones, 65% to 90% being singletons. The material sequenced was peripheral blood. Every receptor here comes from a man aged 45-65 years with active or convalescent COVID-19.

Here the CDR3 reads CASRGTGSGANVLTF. The CDR3 nucleotides are TGTGCCAGCAGGGGGACAGGGTCTGGGGCCAACGTCCTGACTTTC. V gene TRBV6-6 combines with J gene TRBJ2-6; 9 nucleotides agree with TRBD1. CDR3 length: 15 amino acids. Germline CDR1 is MNHNY and CDR2 is SVGAGI (reference sequence). The ends lost 6 bases at V and 1 base at J; junction bases unmatched: 1.

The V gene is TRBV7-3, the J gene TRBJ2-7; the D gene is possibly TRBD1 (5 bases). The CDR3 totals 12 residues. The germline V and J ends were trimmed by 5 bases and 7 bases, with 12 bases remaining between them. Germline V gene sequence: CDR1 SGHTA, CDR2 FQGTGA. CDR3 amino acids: CASSEIQGEQYF. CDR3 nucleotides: TGTGCCAGCAGCGAAATCCAGGGAGAGCAGTACTTC.

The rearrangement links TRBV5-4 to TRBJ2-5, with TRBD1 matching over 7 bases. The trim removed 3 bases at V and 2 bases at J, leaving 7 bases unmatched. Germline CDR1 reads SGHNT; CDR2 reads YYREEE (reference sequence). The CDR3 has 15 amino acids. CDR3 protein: CASSSPRDSQETQYF. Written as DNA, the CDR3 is TGTGCCAGCAGCTCTCCTAGGGACAGTCAAGAGACCCAGTACTTC.

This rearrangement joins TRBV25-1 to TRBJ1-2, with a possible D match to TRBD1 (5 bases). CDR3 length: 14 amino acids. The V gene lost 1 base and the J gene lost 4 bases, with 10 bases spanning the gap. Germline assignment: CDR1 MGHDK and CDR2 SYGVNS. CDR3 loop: CASSESGGSYGYTF. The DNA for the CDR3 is TGTGCCAGCAGTGAATCGGGGGGATCCTATGGCTACACCTTC.

In DNA form, the CDR3 reads TGTGCCAGCAGCTTTATTGCTAGCGGGAGCTATGAGCAGTTCTTC. It yields the protein CASSFIASGSYEQFF. The chain couples TRBV5-5 to TRBJ2-1, with TRBD2 identical over 10 bases. Trimming removed 2 bases from V and 8 bases from J; junction bases left unmatched: 7. The germline gives CDR1 SGHKS, CDR2 YYEKEE (reference sequence). The CDR3 totals 15 residues.

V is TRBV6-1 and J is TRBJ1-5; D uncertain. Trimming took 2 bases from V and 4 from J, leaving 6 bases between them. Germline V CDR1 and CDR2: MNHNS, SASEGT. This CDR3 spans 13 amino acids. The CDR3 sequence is CASSELLNQPQHF. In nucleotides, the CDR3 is TGTGCCAGCAGTGAACTCTTAAATCAGCCCCAGCATTTT.

CDR3 region: CSAGTADEQYF. The DNA of the CDR3 is TGCAGTGCCGGGACTGCTGACGAGCAGTACTTC. V usage is TRBV20-1 and J usage is TRBJ2-7; TRBD2 is a possible D gene (6 bases). The V and J ends lost 6 bases and 5 bases respectively, with 11 bases between them. Per germline, CDR1 DFQATT and CDR2 SNEGSKA (reference sequence). This CDR3 region has 11 residues.

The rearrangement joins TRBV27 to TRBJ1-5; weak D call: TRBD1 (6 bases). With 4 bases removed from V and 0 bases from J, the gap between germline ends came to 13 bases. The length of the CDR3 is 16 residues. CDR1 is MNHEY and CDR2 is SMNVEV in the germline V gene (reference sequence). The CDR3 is CASSWSGVVSNQPQHF. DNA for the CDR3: TGTGCCAGCAGTTGGTCAGGGGTGGTTAGCAATCAGCCCCAGCATTTT.

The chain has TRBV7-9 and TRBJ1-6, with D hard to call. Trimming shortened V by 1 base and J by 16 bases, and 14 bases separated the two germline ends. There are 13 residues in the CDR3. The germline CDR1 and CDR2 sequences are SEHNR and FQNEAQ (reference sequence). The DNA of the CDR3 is TGTGCCAGCAGCTTAGGGGAGGGAACAAGACTCCACTTT. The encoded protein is CASSLGEGTRLHF.

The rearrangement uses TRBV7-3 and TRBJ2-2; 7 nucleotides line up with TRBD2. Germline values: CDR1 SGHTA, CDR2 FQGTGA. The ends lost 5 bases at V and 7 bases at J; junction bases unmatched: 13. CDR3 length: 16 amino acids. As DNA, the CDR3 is TGTGCCAGCAGCAAACTCCCGACTAGCCCCCACGGGGAGCTGTTTTTT. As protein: CASSKLPTSPHGELFF.

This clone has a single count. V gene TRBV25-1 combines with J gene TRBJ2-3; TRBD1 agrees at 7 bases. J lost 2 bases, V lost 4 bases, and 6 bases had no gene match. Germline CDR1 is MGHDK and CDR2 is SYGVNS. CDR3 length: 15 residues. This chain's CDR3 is CASSGKQGNTDTQYF. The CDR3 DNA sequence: TGTGCCAGCAGTGGTAAACAGGGGAACACAGATACGCAGTATTTT.

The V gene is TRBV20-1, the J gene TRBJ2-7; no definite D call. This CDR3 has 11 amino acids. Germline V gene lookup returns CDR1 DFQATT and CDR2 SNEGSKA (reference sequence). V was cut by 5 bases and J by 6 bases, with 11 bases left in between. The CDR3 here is CSAGPAREQYF. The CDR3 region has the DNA TGCAGTGCTGGGCCAGCTCGCGAGCAGTACTTC.

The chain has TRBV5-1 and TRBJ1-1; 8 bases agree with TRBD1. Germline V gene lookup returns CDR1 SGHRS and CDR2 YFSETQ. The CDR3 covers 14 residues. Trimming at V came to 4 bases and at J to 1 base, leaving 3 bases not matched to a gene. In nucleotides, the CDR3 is TGCGCCAGCAGCCAGGGGGCATCGAACACTGAAGCTTTCTTT. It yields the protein CASSQGASNTEAFF.

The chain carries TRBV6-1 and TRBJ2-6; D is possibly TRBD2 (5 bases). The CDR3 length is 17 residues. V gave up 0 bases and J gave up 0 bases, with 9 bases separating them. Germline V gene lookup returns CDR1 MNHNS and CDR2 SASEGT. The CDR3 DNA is TGTGCCAGCAGTGAAGCCGGTGGAGGCTCTGGGGCCAACGTCCTGACTTTC. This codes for CASSEAGGGSGANVLTF.

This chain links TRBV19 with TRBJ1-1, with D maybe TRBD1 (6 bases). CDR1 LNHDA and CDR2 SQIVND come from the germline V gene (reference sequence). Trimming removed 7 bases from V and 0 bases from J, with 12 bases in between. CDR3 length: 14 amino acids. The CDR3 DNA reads TGTGCCAGTATTGGGGACATCTTGAACACTGAAGCTTTCTTT. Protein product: CASIGDILNTEAFF.

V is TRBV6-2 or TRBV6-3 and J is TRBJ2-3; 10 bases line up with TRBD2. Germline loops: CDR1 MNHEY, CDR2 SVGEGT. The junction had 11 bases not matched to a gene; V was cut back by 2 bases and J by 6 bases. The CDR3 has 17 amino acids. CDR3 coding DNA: TGTGCCAGCAGTTACCCCTCTAGCGGGAGAGAGACGGATACGCAGTATTTT. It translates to CASSYPSSGRETDTQYF.

The CDR3: CASSPPGLAGKETQYF. The CDR3 DNA is TGTGCCAGCTCACCCCCTGGACTAGCGGGAAAAGAGACCCAGTACTTC. The chain couples TRBV18 to TRBJ2-5, with 12 positions matching TRBD2. Germline CDR1 KGHSH, CDR2 LQKENI. The V gene end was trimmed by 3 bases and the J gene end by 3 bases; junction bases not matched to a gene: 5. This CDR3 is built from 16 residues.

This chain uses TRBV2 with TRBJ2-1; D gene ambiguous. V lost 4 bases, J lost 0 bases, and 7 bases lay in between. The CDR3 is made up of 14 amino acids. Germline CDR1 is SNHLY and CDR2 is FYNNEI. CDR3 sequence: CASSVKLSYNEQFF. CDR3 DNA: TGTGCCAGCAGTGTCAAGCTCTCCTACAATGAGCAGTTCTTC.

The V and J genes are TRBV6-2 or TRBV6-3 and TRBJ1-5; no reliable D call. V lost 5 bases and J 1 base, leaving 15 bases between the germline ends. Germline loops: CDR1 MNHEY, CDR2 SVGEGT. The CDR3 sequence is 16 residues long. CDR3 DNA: TGTGCCAGCAGTCGCGGCCCGAGTATAAGCAATCAGCCCCAGCATTTT. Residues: CASSRGPSISNQPQHF.

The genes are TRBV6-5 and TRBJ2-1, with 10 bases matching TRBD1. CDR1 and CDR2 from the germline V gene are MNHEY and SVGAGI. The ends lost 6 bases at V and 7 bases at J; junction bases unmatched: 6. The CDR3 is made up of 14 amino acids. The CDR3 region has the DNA TGTGCCAGCAGAGGGACAGGGGTTTATAATGAGCAGTTCTTC. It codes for CASRGTGVYNEQFF.

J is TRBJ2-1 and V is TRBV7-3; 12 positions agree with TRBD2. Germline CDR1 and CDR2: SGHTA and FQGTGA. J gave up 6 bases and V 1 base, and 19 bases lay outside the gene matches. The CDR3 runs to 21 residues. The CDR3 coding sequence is TGTGCCAGCAGCTTAAAGGCTAGGGGGACTAGCGGGCAGCATTGGGGCAATGAGCAGTTCTTC. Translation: CASSLKARGTSGQHWGNEQFF.

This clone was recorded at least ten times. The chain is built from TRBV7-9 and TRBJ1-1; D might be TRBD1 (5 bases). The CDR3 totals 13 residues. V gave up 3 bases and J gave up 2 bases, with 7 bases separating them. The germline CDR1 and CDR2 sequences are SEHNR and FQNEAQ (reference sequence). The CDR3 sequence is CASSFQGNTEAFF. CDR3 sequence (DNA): TGTGCCAGCAGCTTCCAGGGAAACACTGAAGCTTTCTTT. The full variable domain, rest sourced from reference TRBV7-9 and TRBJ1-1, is DTGVSQNPRHKITKRGQNVTFRCDPISEHNRLYWYRQTLGQGPEFLTYFQNEAQLEKSRLLSDRFSAERPKGSFSTLEIQRTEQGDSAMYLCASSFQGNTEAFFGQGTRLTVV.

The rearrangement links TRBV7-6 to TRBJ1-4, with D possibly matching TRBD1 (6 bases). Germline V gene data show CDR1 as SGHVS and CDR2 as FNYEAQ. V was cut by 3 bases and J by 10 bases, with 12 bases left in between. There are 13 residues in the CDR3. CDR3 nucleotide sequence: TGTGCCAGCAGCTTCTTGCAACAGGGAAAACTGTTTTTT. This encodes CASSFLQQGKLFF. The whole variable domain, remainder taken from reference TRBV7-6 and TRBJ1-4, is GAGVSQSPRYKVTKRGQDVALRCDPISGHVSLYWYRQALGQGPEFLTYFNYEAQQDKSGLPNDRFSAERPEGSISTLTIQRTEQRDSAMYRCASSFLQQGKLFFGSGTQLSVL.

CDR3: CASSATSGVSTDTQYF. For the CDR3, the DNA is TGTGCCAGCAGCGCGACTAGCGGGGTTAGCACAGATACGCAGTATTTT. V usage is TRBV7-2 and J usage is TRBJ2-3; TRBD2 aligns across 11 bases. Germline trimming cut 5 bases from V and 0 bases from J; bases unmatched to any gene: 4. Germline loops: CDR1 SGHTA, CDR2 FQGNSA. This CDR3 region has 16 residues.

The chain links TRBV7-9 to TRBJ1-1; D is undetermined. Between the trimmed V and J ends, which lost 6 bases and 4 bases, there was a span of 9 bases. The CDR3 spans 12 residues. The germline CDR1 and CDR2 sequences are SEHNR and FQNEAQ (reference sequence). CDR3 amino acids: CASSQAGTEAFF. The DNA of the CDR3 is TGTGCCAGCAGTCAGGCGGGCACTGAAGCTTTCTTT.

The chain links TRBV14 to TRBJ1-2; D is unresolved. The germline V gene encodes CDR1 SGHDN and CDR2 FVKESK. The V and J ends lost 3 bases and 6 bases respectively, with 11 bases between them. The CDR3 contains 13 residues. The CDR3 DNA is TGTGCCAGCAGCCAGCAACAAGCGCATGGCTACACCTTC. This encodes CASSQQQAHGYTF.